These 21 T cell receptor beta chains came from one sample sequenced in a study of shared clonotypes between healthy human individuals. The method was immunoSEQ multiplex PCR; TCRdb's version includes in-frame clones alone and lacks a portion of them. The table includes some 1.1 million clones, approximately 80% detected once. Material: memory CD4+ T cells from PBMCs. Regarding subset: CD45RA-negative fraction. The receptors were gathered from a man younger than 35 in good health. Some clones in this sample may be carry-over from other donors' samples.

The J gene is TRBJ1-1, the V gene TRBV28; D is uncertain. Trimming removed 3 bases at V and 7 bases at J, with 12 bases between. CDR1 and CDR2 from the germline V gene are MDHEN and SYDVKM. The CDR3 consists of 13 residues. CDR3 sequence (DNA): TGTGCCAGCAGTTTGGATTCAGGTCTTGAAGCTTTCTTT. Translating it yields CASSLDSGLEAFF. Supplemented by reference TRBV28 and TRBJ1-1, the full variable domain reads DVKVTQSSRYLVKRTGEKVFLECVQDMDHENMFWYRQDPGLGLRLIYFSYDVKMKEKGDIPEGYSVSREKKERFSLILESASTNQTSMYLCASSLDSGLEAFFGQGTRLTVV.

The chain uses TRBV11-3 and TRBJ2-2; 8 bases match TRBD2. CDR1 is SGHNT and CDR2 is YENEEA in the germline V gene. CDR3 length equals 19 residues. Losses at the gene ends were 5 bases for V and 1 base for J; bases not matched to a gene: 15. CDR3 sequence (DNA): TGTGCCAGCAGCCACACCGCGACATCACTAGCGGTGAACACCGGGGAGCTGTTTTTT. Translating it yields CASSHTATSLAVNTGELFF. Complete variable domain (other parts from reference TRBV11-3 and TRBJ2-2): EAGVVQSPRYKIIEKKQPVAFWCNPISGHNTLYWYLQNLGQGPELLIRYENEEAVDDSQLPKDRFSAERLKGVDSTLKIQPAELGDSAVYLCASSHTATSLAVNTGELFFGEGSRLTVL.

The chain is built from TRBV6-5 and TRBJ2-5; possible D gene TRBD2, 7 bases. The CDR3 spans 15 residues. The ends were cut back, 5 bases at V and 10 bases at J, with 23 bases in the middle. Germline V gives CDR1 MNHEY, CDR2 SVGAGI. CDR3 residues: CASSTGGTQQGSQYF. The CDR3 DNA reads as TGTGCCAGCAGTACCGGGGGGACCCAACAGGGAAGCCAGTACTTC.

The rearrangement links TRBV5-4 to TRBJ2-3; D gene unclear. V shed 1 base and J shed 4 bases, with 7 bases lying between them. Per germline, CDR1 SGHNT and CDR2 YYREEE (reference sequence). The CDR3 extends over 13 amino acids. CDR3 DNA sequence: TGTGCCAGCAGCTTGTCGCTGCCAGATACGCAGTATTTT. Translated: CASSLSLPDTQYF.

The chain links TRBV2 to TRBJ1-1; D ambiguous. V was shortened by 10 bases and J by 0 bases, with 12 bases between the two germline ends. CDR3 size: 13 residues. Germline CDR1 reads SNHLY; CDR2 reads FYNNEI. CDR3 bases: TGTGCCACCACGGGGAATTTGAACACTGAAGCTTTCTTT. It translates to CATTGNLNTEAFF.

Worth noting for this clone: This sample also contains other DNA sequences that code for the same CDR3. The rearrangement links TRBV28 to TRBJ2-7, with D uncertain. The CDR3 covers 13 residues. V lost 2 bases and J 0 bases, leaving 5 bases between the germline ends. Germline V gene lookup returns CDR1 MDHEN and CDR2 SYDVKM. Here the CDR3 DNA reads TGTGCCAGCAGTTTAGGAAGCTCCTACGAGCAGTACTTC. Residues: CASSLGSSYEQYF.

This clone has just a few counts. The chain joins TRBV14 to TRBJ2-3; no clear D. The CDR3 has 16 residues. Between the trimmed V and J ends, which lost 4 bases and 1 base, there was a span of 15 bases. Germline-derived CDR1 and CDR2 are SGHDN and FVKESK. CDR3 sequence reads: CASSPLSFFGTDTQYF. The CDR3, as DNA: TGTGCCAGCAGCCCCCTCTCATTTTTTGGCACAGATACGCAGTATTTT.

V and J are TRBV30 and TRBJ1-4; the D is unclear. V gave up 0 bases and J gave up 5 bases, with 10 bases separating them. CDR3 length equals 14 residues. Per germline, CDR1 GTSNPN and CDR2 SVGIG (reference sequence). The CDR3 DNA reads as TGTGCCTGGAGTGTACCGGGCAGCAATGAAAAACTGTTTTTT. This sequence encodes CAWSVPGSNEKLFF.

This clone was counted once. The V and J genes are TRBV27 and TRBJ2-7, with 9 bases that match TRBD1. The CDR3 is 15 amino acids. Losses at the gene ends were 6 bases for V and 3 bases for J; bases not matched to a gene: 9. Germline V CDR1 and CDR2: MNHEY, SMNVEV (reference sequence). The CDR3 reads CASSQKPGQGYEQYF. The CDR3, as DNA: TGTGCCAGCAGCCAGAAGCCGGGACAGGGCTACGAGCAGTACTTC.

The gene calls are TRBV5-1 and TRBJ1-1; 9 bases are shared with TRBD1. Per germline, CDR1 SGHRS and CDR2 YFSETQ. The CDR3 has 16 amino acids. J gave up 1 base and V 4 bases, and 8 bases lay outside the gene matches. The CDR3 bases are TGCGCCAGCAGCGGCGTAGGACAGGGGAAGAACACTGAAGCTTTCTTT. This translates into CASSGVGQGKNTEAFF. The complete variable domain, with remaining parts taken from reference TRBV5-1 and TRBJ1-1, reads KAGVTQTPRYLIKTRGQQVTLSCSPISGHRSVSWYQQTPGQGLQFLFEYFSETQRNKGNFPGRFSGRQFSNSRSEMNVSTLELGDSALYLCASSGVGQGKNTEAFFGQGTRLTVV.

This clone was seen once. J is TRBJ1-5 and V is TRBV19; D possibly corresponds to TRBD1 (5 bases). The germline V gene encodes CDR1 LNHDA and CDR2 SQIVND (reference sequence). V lost 6 bases and J 2 bases, leaving 11 bases between the germline ends. The CDR3 totals 14 residues. CDR3 bases: TGTGCCAGTAGGAGGGGTGGTGGCAATCAGCCCCAGCATTTT. It codes for CASRRGGGNQPQHF.

Concerning this clone itself: It is likely a read error: a sequence one base away is far more abundant. The rearrangement joins TRBV6-1 to TRBJ1-1; no definite D call. The germline CDR1 and CDR2 sequences are MNHNS and SASEGT. This CDR3 comprises 14 residues. Written as DNA, the CDR3 is TGTGCCAGCAGTGTGAAGGGAGCGGGAACTGGAGCTTTCTTT. This sequence encodes CASSVKGAGTGAFF.

The chain combines TRBV28 with TRBJ1-1, with TRBD1 matching 9 bases. This CDR3 is built from 17 residues. V trimming: 8 bases; J trimming: 2 bases; junction bases outside the gene matches: 15. Germline CDR1 and CDR2: MDHEN and SYDVKM. The CDR3 reads CASLFGTGIKSNTEAFF. CDR3 DNA: TGTGCCAGCCTCTTTGGGACAGGGATTAAAAGTAACACTGAAGCTTTCTTT.

The chain has TRBV7-6 and TRBJ2-5; 9 bases align to TRBD2. Germline CDR1 reads SGHVS; CDR2 reads FNYEAQ. This CDR3 contains 16 residues. Trimming cost V 2 bases and J 3 bases; bases outside gene matches: 7. The CDR3 spells CASSLPRLAAKETQYF. In DNA, the CDR3 is TGTGCCAGCAGCTTACCTAGACTAGCGGCAAAAGAGACCCAGTACTTC.

The rearrangement joins TRBV9 to TRBJ1-2, with 9 bases fitting TRBD1. Looked up from germline, CDR1 is SGDLS and CDR2 is YYNGEE. Trimming cost V 3 bases and J 3 bases; bases outside gene matches: 3. This CDR3 comprises 14 residues. DNA for the CDR3: TGTGCCAGCAGCGAGGGGACAGGGTACTATGGCTACACCTTC. This gives the protein CASSEGTGYYGYTF.

This clone was detected many times. The chain uses TRBV2 and TRBJ2-2; 7 bases match TRBD2. In germline, CDR1 is SNHLY, CDR2 FYNNEI. With 4 bases clipped from V and 13 bases from J, the junction kept 6 bases outside the gene matches. The CDR3 covers 12 residues. As DNA, the CDR3 is TGTGCCAGCAGTGCTACTGGGAGGGGGCTGTTTTTT. It encodes CASSATGRGLFF.

V is TRBV11-2 and J is TRBJ2-1, with D hard to call. Germline V gene sequence: CDR1 SGHAT, CDR2 FQNNGV. Trimming removed 6 bases from V and 4 bases from J, with 19 bases in between. The CDR3 consists of 16 residues. CDR3 sequence: CASRSLPGSMYNEQFF. The DNA for the CDR3 is TGTGCCAGCAGATCCCTTCCTGGGTCCATGTACAATGAGCAGTTCTTC.

This sequence joins TRBV7-2 and TRBJ2-3; no reliable D call. This CDR3 comprises 13 residues. The V gene lost 1 base and the J gene lost 4 bases, with 6 bases spanning the gap. CDR1 and CDR2 from the germline V gene are SGHTA and FQGNSA. The CDR3 coding sequence is TGTGCCAGCAGCTTAGAACCGTCAGATACGCAGTATTTT. Its protein product is CASSLEPSDTQYF.

Comment on this clone: In the same sample, other DNA sequences code for this CDR3. This sequence joins TRBV5-1 and TRBJ2-7; 9 bases align to TRBD2. The CDR3 totals 15 residues. The ends lost 2 bases at V and 0 bases at J; junction bases unmatched: 3. Germline loops: CDR1 SGHRS, CDR2 YFSETQ. The CDR3 is CASSFSGGSSYEQYF. In DNA, the CDR3 is TGCGCCAGCAGCTTCAGCGGGGGGAGCTCCTACGAGCAGTACTTC. Using reference TRBV5-1 and TRBJ2-7 for the parts outside the CDR3, the full variable domain is KAGVTQTPRYLIKTRGQQVTLSCSPISGHRSVSWYQQTPGQGLQFLFEYFSETQRNKGNFPGRFSGRQFSNSRSEMNVSTLELGDSALYLCASSFSGGSSYEQYFGPGTRLTVT.

This clone was detected only a few times. This sequence joins TRBV15 and TRBJ2-3; 7 bases line up with TRBD2. V trimming: 1 base; J trimming: 5 bases; junction bases outside the gene matches: 0. The CDR3 runs to 13 residues. Germline CDR1 and CDR2: LNHNV and YYDKDF (reference sequence). The CDR3, as DNA: TGTGCCACCAGCAGAGGGGAGGGAGATACGCAGTATTTT. Translated, it gives CATSRGEGDTQYF.

Regarding this clone: Other DNA sequences in this specimen translate into the identical CDR3. The CDR3 loop is CASSPDRVYEQYF. CDR3 nucleotide sequence: TGTGCCAGCAGCCCGGACAGGGTCTACGAGCAGTACTTC. This sequence joins TRBV7-2 and TRBJ2-7; 8 bases are shared with TRBD1. The CDR3 extends over 13 amino acids. Trimming at V came to 5 bases and at J to 3 bases, leaving 3 bases not matched to a gene. Germline values: CDR1 SGHTA, CDR2 FQGNSA. Using reference TRBV7-2 and TRBJ2-7 for the parts outside the CDR3, the full variable domain is GAGVSQSPSNKVTEKGKDVELRCDPISGHTALYWYRQSLGQGLEFLIYFQGNSAPDKSGLPSDRFSAERTGGSVSTLTIQRTQQEDSAVYLCASSPDRVYEQYFGPGTRLTVT.